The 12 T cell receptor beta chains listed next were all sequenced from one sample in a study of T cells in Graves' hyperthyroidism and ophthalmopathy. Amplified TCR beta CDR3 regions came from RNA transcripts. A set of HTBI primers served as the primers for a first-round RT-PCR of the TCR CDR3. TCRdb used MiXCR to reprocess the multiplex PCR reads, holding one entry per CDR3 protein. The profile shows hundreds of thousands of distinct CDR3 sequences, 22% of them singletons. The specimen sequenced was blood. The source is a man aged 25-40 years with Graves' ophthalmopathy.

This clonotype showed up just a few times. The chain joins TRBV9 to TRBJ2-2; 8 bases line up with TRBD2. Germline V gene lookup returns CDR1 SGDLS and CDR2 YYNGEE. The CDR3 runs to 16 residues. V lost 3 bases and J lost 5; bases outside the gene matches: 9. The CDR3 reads CASSETGGPITGELFF. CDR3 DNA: TGTGCCAGCAGCGAAACGGGAGGGCCGATTACCGGGGAGCTGTTTTTT. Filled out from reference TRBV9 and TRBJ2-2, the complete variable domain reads DSGVTQTPKHLITATGQRVTLRCSPRSGDLSVYWYQQSLDQGLQFLIQYYNGEERAKGNILERFSAQQFPDLHSELNLSSLELGDSALYFCASSETGGPITGELFFGEGSRLTVL.

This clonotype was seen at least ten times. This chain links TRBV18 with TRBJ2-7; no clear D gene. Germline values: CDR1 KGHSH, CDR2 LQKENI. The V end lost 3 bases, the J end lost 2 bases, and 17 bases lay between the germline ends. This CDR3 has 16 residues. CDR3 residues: CASSPGIVDRAYEQYF. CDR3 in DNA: TGTGCCAGCTCACCGGGTATAGTGGACCGAGCCTACGAGCAGTACTTC.

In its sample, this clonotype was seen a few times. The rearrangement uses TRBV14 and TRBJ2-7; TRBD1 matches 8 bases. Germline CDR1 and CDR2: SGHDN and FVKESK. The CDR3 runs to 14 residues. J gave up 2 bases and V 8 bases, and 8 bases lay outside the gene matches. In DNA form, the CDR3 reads TGTGCCAGCGCTTCCGGGACAGGCGCCTACGAGCAGTACTTC. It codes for CASASGTGAYEQYF. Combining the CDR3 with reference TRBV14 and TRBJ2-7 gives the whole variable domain EAGVTQFPSHSVIEKGQTVTLRCDPISGHDNLYWYRRVMGKEIKFLLHFVKESKQDESGMPNNRFLAERTGGTYSTLKVQPAELEDSGVYFCASASGTGAYEQYFGPGTRLTVT.

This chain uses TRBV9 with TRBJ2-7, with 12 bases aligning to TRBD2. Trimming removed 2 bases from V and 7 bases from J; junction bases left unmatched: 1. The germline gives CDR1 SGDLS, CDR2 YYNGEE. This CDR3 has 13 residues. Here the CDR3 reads CASSVGLAGEQYF. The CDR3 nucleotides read TGTGCCAGCAGCGTTGGACTAGCGGGGGAGCAGTACTTC.

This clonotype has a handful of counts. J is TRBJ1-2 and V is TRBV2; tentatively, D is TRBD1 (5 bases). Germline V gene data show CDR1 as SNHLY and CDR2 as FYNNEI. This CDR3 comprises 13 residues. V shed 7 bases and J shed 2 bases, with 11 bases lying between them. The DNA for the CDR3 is TGTGCCAGCACCATGACAGCGAACTATGGCTACACCTTC. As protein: CASTMTANYGYTF.

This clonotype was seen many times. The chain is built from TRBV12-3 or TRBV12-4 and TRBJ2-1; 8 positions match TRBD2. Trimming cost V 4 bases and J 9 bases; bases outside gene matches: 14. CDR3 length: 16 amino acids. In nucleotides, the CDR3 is TGTGCCAGCAGTTCGGGGGGGGAGCACCCTAACGTTGAGCAGTTCTTC. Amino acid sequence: CASSSGGEHPNVEQFF.

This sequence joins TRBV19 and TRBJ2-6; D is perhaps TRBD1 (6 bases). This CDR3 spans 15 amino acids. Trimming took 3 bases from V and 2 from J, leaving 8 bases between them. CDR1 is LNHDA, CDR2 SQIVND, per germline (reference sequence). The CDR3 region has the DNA TGTGCCAGTAGTATCGACAGGACTGGGGCCAACGTCCTGACTTTC. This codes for CASSIDRTGANVLTF.

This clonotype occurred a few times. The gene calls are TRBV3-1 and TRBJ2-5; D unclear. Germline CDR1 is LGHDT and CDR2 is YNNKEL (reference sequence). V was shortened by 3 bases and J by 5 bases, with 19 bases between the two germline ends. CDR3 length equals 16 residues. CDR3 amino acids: CASSHFSVLEYETQYF. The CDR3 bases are TGTGCCAGCAGCCATTTCAGTGTTCTAGAATACGAGACCCAGTACTTC.

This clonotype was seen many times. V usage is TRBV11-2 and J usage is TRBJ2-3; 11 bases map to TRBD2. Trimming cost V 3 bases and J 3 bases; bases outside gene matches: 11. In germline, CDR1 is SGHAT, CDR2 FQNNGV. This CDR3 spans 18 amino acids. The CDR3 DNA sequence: TGTGCCAGCAGCTTCGACCCGGGACTAGCGGATCTTACAGATACGCAGTATTTT. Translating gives CASSFDPGLADLTDTQYF.

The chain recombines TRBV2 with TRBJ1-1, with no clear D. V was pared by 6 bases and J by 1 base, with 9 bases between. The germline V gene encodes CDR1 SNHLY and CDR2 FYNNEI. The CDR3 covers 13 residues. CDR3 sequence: CASRAEGNTEAFF. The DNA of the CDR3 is TGTGCCAGCAGGGCGGAGGGGAACACTGAAGCTTTCTTT.

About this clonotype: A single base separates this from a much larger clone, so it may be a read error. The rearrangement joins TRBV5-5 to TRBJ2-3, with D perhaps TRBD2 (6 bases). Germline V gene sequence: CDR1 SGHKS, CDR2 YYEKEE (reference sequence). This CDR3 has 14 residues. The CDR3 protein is CVSSLQPGADTQYF. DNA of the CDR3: TGTGTCAGCAGCTTACAGCCGGGGGCAGATACGCAGTATTTT.

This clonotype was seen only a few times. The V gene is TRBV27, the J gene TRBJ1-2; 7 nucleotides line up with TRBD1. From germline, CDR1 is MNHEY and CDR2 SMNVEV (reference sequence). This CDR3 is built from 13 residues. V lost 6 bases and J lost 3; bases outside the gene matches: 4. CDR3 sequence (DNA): TGTGCCAGCAGGTGGCAGGGGGACTATGGCTACACCTTC. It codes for CASRWQGDYGYTF.